Presented here are 8 T cell receptor beta chains from one specimen sequenced in a study of OX40 agonist ivuxolimab in advanced cancers. Measured with immunoSEQ multiplex PCR; TCRdb has only the in-frame clones, and not every one. The sample contains some 69,000 clones, about nine tenths of which appear only once. The specimen was CD4+ or CD8+ T cells sorted from blood, collected in a trial of the OX40 agonist ivuxolimab. These receptors were taken from an adult with an advanced solid tumor such as melanoma, head and neck, liver or kidney cancer.

This sequence joins TRBV7-2 and TRBJ1-2, with D possibly TRBD1 on 5 matching bases. From germline, CDR1 is SGHTA and CDR2 FQGNSA. V was pared by 3 bases and J by 2 bases, with 16 bases between. CDR3 size: 16 residues. The CDR3 sequence: CASSLPYRTLNYGYTF. CDR3 sequence (DNA): TGTGCCAGCAGCTTGCCGTACAGGACCCTAAACTATGGCTACACCTTC.

This chain links TRBV19 with TRBJ2-4, with unresolved D. Germline V gene data show CDR1 as LNHDA and CDR2 as SQIVND (reference sequence). Trimming took off 6 bases at V and 0 bases at J, with 9 bases between the two ends. The CDR3 loop spans 14 amino acids. The chain's CDR3 is CASSEPLAKNIQYF. CDR3 DNA sequence: TGTGCCAGTAGCGAACCGCTAGCCAAAAACATTCAGTACTTC.

This chain joins TRBV5-1 and TRBJ2-1, with 11 nucleotides matching TRBD2. The CDR3 contains 18 residues. V was clipped by 4 bases and J by 8 bases; unmatched bases: 17. Germline V CDR1 and CDR2: SGHRS, YFSETQ. The CDR3 DNA sequence: TGCGCCAGCAGCACAGAAGGGTTACTAGCGGGAGCGGCGGATGAGCAGTTCTTC. It translates to CASSTEGLLAGAADEQFF.

This clone was observed once. The genes are TRBV21-1 and TRBJ2-1; the table's D call, TRBD2, has no DNA check behind it. TRBV21-1 represents a pseudogene. This CDR3 comprises 17 residues. The CDR3 protein is CASSKETRPSSYNEQFF. CDR3 sequence (DNA): TGTGCCAGCAGCAAAGAGACTAGACCAAGCTCCTACAATGAGCAGTTCTTC.

J is TRBJ2-5 and V is TRBV6-1, with a tentative D call TRBD2 (6 bases). The CDR3 is 15 residues long. Trimming removed 8 bases at V and 5 bases at J, with 21 bases between. Germline V gives CDR1 MNHNS, CDR2 SASEGT. The CDR3 loop reads CASSSLGGVGETQYF. In nucleotides, the CDR3 is TGTGCCAGCTCCTCCCTCGGCGGGGTTGGGGAGACCCAGTACTTC.

The rearrangement uses TRBV27 and TRBJ2-7; the match to TRBD1 covers 8 bases. The ends lost 6 bases at V and 1 base at J; junction bases unmatched: 11. The CDR3 has 16 amino acids. The germline V gene has CDR1 MNHEY and CDR2 SMNVEV (reference sequence). The CDR3 spells CASSLIGDRTSYEQYF. The DNA of the CDR3 is TGTGCCAGCAGCCTTATCGGGGACAGGACTTCCTACGAGCAGTACTTC.

The rearrangement uses TRBV7-6 and TRBJ1-5; weak D call: TRBD1 (5 bases). Between the trimmed V and J ends, which lost 2 bases and 5 bases, there was a span of 7 bases. CDR3 size: 13 residues. CDR1 and CDR2 (germline): SGHVS, FNYEAQ. CDR3 loop: CASSLSGDQPQHF. The CDR3 DNA reads as TGTGCCAGCAGCTTATCGGGGGATCAGCCCCAGCATTTT.

The chain carries TRBV6-6 and TRBJ1-6; no clear D gene. The CDR3 extends over 14 amino acids. Deletions cut 2 bases from V and 8 bases from J, with 10 bases between. Germline V lookup: CDR1 MNHNY, CDR2 SVGAGI (reference sequence). The CDR3 DNA reads TGTGCCAGCAGTTACGAGGGTGGCGATTCACCCCTCCACTTT. Its translation: CASSYEGGDSPLHF.